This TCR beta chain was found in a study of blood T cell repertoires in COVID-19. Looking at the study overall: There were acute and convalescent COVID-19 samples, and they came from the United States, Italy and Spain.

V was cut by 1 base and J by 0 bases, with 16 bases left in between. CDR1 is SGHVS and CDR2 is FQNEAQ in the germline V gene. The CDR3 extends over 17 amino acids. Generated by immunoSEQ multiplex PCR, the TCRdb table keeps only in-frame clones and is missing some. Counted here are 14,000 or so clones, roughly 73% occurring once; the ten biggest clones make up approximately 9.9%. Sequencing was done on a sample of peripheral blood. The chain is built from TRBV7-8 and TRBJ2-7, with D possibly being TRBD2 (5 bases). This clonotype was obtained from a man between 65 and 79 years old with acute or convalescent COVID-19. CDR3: CASSLGVPGRPSYEQYF. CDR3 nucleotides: TGTGCCAGCAGCTTAGGGGTACCGGGGAGACCCTCCTACGAGCAGTACTTC.